This T cell receptor beta chain derives from a study of cytomegalovirus exposure and HLA in healthy donors. PCR used 60 Vbeta primers and 13 Jbeta primers. Profiled with immunoSEQ multiplex PCR; TCRdb holds only in-frame clones, not every one. Of about 150,000 clones in the sample, 65% to 85% were seen once. V lost 6 bases to trimming and J lost 7 bases, with 15 bases between them. Germline V gene sequence: CDR1 GTSNPN, CDR2 SVGIG (reference sequence). The CDR3 totals 12 residues. Sample: PBMCs. This chain uses TRBV30 with TRBJ1-1; possible D gene TRBD1, 5 bases. This sequence was found in a man in his thirties or forties in good health and CMV-seronegative. The DNA of the CDR3 is TGTGCCTGTCGCCCCGGGGGTCATGAAGCTTTCTTT. It codes for CACRPGGHEAFF.